The rows below give T cell receptor beta chains drawn from one sample of a study of T cell changes during pregnancy in multiple sclerosis. Assay: immunoSEQ multiplex PCR; the TCRdb copy retains only in-frame clones and omits some. The sample includes 40,000 to 45,000 clones, 85% to 95% of them seen just once. The specimen comprised CD4+ T cells from peripheral blood mononuclear cells, sampled in the third trimester of pregnancy. The receptor set was obtained from a female donor with multiple sclerosis, enrolled in a pregnancy study. CDR3s include the opening cysteine and the closing phenylalanine or tryptophan. The D gene is left open where the match is weak. Size values are once, few and many counts, or a class for expanded clones, and some rows have none.

v_gene	j_gene	abundance	d_gene	CDR3aa	CDR3nt
TRBV4-1	TRBJ2-7	once	TRBD1	CASSLGTGSYEQYF	TGCGCCAGCAGCCTCGGGACAGGATCCTACGAGCAGTACTTC
TRBV28	TRBJ1-2	-	TRBD1	CASSQTGLGYTF	TGTGCCAGCAGTCAGACAGGGCTTGGCTACACCTTC
TRBV6-6	TRBJ2-3	-	TRBD2	CATHSGRVTDTQYF	TGTGCCACCCATAGCGGGAGGGTCACAGATACGCAGTATTTT
TRBV25-1	TRBJ2-3	-	-	CASSYTGNWDTQYF	TGTGCCAGCAGTTATACAGGGAATTGGGATACGCAGTATTTT
TRBV7-2	TRBJ2-5	-	-	CASSSAGQETQYF	TGTGCCAGCAGCAGCGCGGGCCAAGAGACCCAGTACTTC
TRBV5-1	TRBJ2-1	-	TRBD2	CASTREGMSDEQFF	TGCGCCAGCACCCGGGAGGGTATGAGTGATGAGCAGTTCTTC
TRBV7-8	TRBJ1-5	-	TRBD1	CASSTDRNSNQPQHF	TGTGCCAGCAGCACGGACAGGAATAGCAATCAGCCCCAGCATTTT
TRBV12-5	TRBJ1-5	-	-	CASGSDGQNMNQPQHF	TGTGCTAGTGGCTCTGACGGACAGAACATGAATCAGCCCCAGCATTTT
TRBV11-3	TRBJ2-1	-	TRBD2	CASSSPLAGEYNEQFF	TGTGCCAGCAGCTCCCCCTTAGCGGGAGAATACAATGAGCAGTTCTTC
TRBV19	TRBJ2-7	-	TRBD1	CASSIPRQGKGYEQYF	TGTGCCAGTAGTATACCCCGACAGGGAAAGGGCTACGAGCAGTACTTC
TRBV11-3	TRBJ1-1	-	-	CASSFYSAGTTEAFF	TGTGCCAGCAGCTTTTACAGTGCGGGGACCACTGAAGCTTTCTTT
TRBV5-1	TRBJ1-4	-	TRBD1	CASSWGQGMEKLFF	TGCGCCAGCAGCTGGGGACAGGGGATGGAAAAACTGTTTTTT
TRBV4-3	TRBJ1-2	-	TRBD1	CASSHTGAGSYGYTF	TGCGCCAGCAGCCATACAGGGGCCGGGAGCTATGGCTACACCTTC
TRBV18	TRBJ2-5	-	TRBD1	CASSLFRQGETQYF	TGTGCCAGCTCGCTCTTTCGACAGGGAGAGACCCAGTACTTC
TRBV7-2	TRBJ1-4	-	TRBD1	CASSSHRGTHTPHNEKLFF	TGTGCCAGCAGCTCGCACAGGGGGACCCATACGCCGCATAATGAAAAACTGTTTTTT
TRBV30	TRBJ2-7	once	TRBD2	CAWGASGEKQYF	TGTGCCTGGGGGGCTAGCGGGGAAAAGCAGTACTTC
TRBV2	TRBJ2-1	-	TRBD2	CASSEGGEGYFGNNEQFF	TGTGCCAGCAGTGAAGGGGGGGAGGGGTATTTCGGCAACAATGAGCAGTTCTTC
TRBV7-3	TRBJ2-3	once	-	CASSLSKLGTDTQYF	TGTGCCAGCAGCCTTAGCAAGTTGGGCACAGATACGCAGTATTTT
TRBV6-1	TRBJ2-6	few	-	CASSEWSQGRANVLTF	TGTGCCAGCAGTGAATGGTCACAGGGTAGGGCCAACGTCCTGACTTTC
TRBV9	TRBJ2-3	-	TRBD2	CASSPRGSGRTDTQYF	TGTGCCAGCAGCCCCCGAGGTAGCGGGAGAACAGATACGCAGTATTTT
TRBV19	TRBJ1-1	-	-	CASSISQGGRAEAFF	TGTGCCAGTAGTATCTCACAGGGAGGGAGGGCTGAAGCTTTCTTT
TRBV7-9	TRBJ1-4	-	-	CASSSDSGGTRDEKLFF	TGTGCCAGCAGCTCCGATTCCGGGGGGACGAGAGATGAAAAACTGTTTTTT
TRBV5-4	TRBJ1-2	-	TRBD1	CASQDRGLGGYTF	TGTGCCAGCCAAGACAGGGGGCTGGGCGGCTACACCTTC
TRBV11-1	TRBJ2-5	-	TRBD1	CASSLGQGLQETQYF	TGTGCCAGCAGCTTAGGACAGGGGCTCCAAGAGACCCAGTACTTC
TRBV7-2	TRBJ2-4	-	TRBD1	CASSLVLTGGGKNIQYF	TGTGCCAGCAGCTTAGTACTGACAGGGGGTGGCAAAAACATTCAGTACTTC
TRBV6-1	TRBJ2-7	once	-	CASSGLQGSYEQYF	TGTGCCAGCAGTGGGCTTCAGGGTTCCTACGAGCAGTACTTC
TRBV2	TRBJ1-1	-	-	CASRRPLVGAFF	TGTGCCAGCAGGAGGCCTTTGGTAGGAGCTTTCTTT
TRBV14	TRBJ1-4	-	TRBD1	CASSQDDGDSWGEKLFF	TGTGCCAGCAGCCAAGACGATGGGGACAGCTGGGGAGAGAAACTGTTTTTT
TRBV18	TRBJ2-1	-	TRBD2	CASSPPGGRQHNEQFF	TGTGCCAGCTCGCCCCCCGGGGGGAGGCAACACAATGAGCAGTTCTTC
TRBV7-9	TRBJ2-1	-	TRBD2	CASSLLPRLAGALNEQFF	TGTGCCAGCAGCTTACTCCCTAGACTAGCGGGAGCCTTGAATGAGCAGTTCTTC
TRBV5-4	TRBJ1-2	-	TRBD1	CASSIGQARYGYTF	TGTGCCAGCAGCATTGGACAGGCTCGATATGGCTACACCTTC